This TCR beta chain was sequenced during a study of T cell responses to AZD1222 COVID-19 vaccine. Study-level points and caveats: Receipt of two AZD1222 doses was followed by a rise in Spike-specific TCR breadth and depth.

The CDR3 is 14 residues long. Trimming removed 3 bases at V and 4 bases at J, with 12 bases between. Germline lookup yields CDR1 LNHDA and CDR2 SQIVND (reference sequence). Libraries were prepared by immunoSEQ multiplex PCR; TCRdb keeps only in-frame clonotypes and omits some of them. The repertoire holds 100,000 to 150,000 clones, with about 90% as singletons. On this clone itself: What it binds is not known.

Sequenced material: peripheral blood, taken on day 0 of AZD1222 vaccination. The chain links TRBV19 to TRBJ1-2; tentative D call: TRBD1 (5 bases). This TCR came from an adult in good health. CDR3 in amino acids: CASSMAWRGYGYTF. The CDR3 region has the DNA TGTGCCAGTAGTATGGCCTGGAGGGGCTATGGCTACACCTTC.